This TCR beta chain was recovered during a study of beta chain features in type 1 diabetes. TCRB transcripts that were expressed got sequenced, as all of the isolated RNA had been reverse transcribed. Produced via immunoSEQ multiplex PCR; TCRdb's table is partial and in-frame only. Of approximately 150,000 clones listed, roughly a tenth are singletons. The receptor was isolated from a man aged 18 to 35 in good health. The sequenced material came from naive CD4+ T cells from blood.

The CDR3 region has the DNA TGTGCCAGTAGTAATGGACAGGGAAGCTCCTACGAGCAGTACTTC. Translation gives CASSNGQGSSYEQYF. V and J are TRBV19 and TRBJ2-7; 8 nucleotides match TRBD1. CDR3 length: 15 amino acids. V lost 4 bases, J lost 0 bases, and 5 bases stayed unmatched. Per the germline V gene, CDR1 is LNHDA and CDR2 is SQIVND (reference sequence). The full variable domain, completed using reference TRBV19 and TRBJ2-7, is DGGITQSPKYLFRKEGQNVTLSCEQNLNHDAMYWYRQDPGQGLRLIYYSQIVNDFQKGDIAEGYSVSREKKESFPLTVTSAQKNPTAFYLCASSNGQGSSYEQYFGPGTRLTVT.